This is a list of T cell receptor beta chains from one sample in a study of radiotherapy plus CTLA-4 blockade in lung cancer. Libraries were prepared by immunoSEQ multiplex PCR; TCRdb keeps only in-frame clonotypes and omits some of them. This table has just over 60,000 clones, roughly 77% appearing once. Specimen: peripheral blood, collected from a patient treated with radiotherapy plus ipilimumab. All receptors derive from a human donor with non-small cell lung cancer who had a complete response to radiotherapy plus ipilimumab. The CDR3 runs from the conserved cysteine through the conserved F or W. A D gene is named only where the DNA matches it firmly. Size is stated for part of the rows, as once, few or many counts, or as a class when the clone is expanded.

NA	NA	TRBV6-1	TRBJ2-3	TGTGCCAGCAGTCCAGGGCGGGGAGGCACAGATACGCAGTATTTT	CASSPGRGGTDTQYF
TRBD1	NA	TRBV27	TRBJ1-2	TGTGCCAGCAGGCCACAGGGGGCGCAGCGAGTGGATGGCTACACCTTC	CASRPQGAQRVDGYTF
TRBD2	NA	TRBV29-1	TRBJ2-5	TGCAGCGCCGGACTAGCGGGAGTAGAGACCCAGTACTTC	CSAGLAGVETQYF
TRBD1	NA	TRBV4-3	TRBJ1-4	TGCGCCAGCAGCCTGGCCCGACAGGGAGTTTCGACTAATGAAAAACTGTTTTTT	CASSLARQGVSTNEKLFF
NA	NA	TRBV18	TRBJ1-6	TGTGCCAGCTCACCACCGGCCGCTAATTCACCCCTCCACTTT	CASSPPAANSPLHF
NA	NA	TRBV5-6	TRBJ1-1	TGTGCCAGCAGCCGGAACACTGAAGCTTTCTTT	CASSRNTEAFF
TRBD2	NA	TRBV6-1	TRBJ2-3	TGTGCCAGCAGCGAGCGGGGGGGCACAGATACGCAGTATTTT	CASSERGGTDTQYF
NA	NA	TRBV7-2	TRBJ2-3	TGTGCCAGCGGAGATACGCAGTATTTT	CASGDTQYF
NA	NA	TRBV7-2	TRBJ2-2	TGTGCCAGCAGCTTAGAGGAGACCGGGGAGCTGTTTTTT	CASSLEETGELFF
TRBD1	NA	TRBV7-7	TRBJ2-3	TGTGCTAGCAGCCTAGGGGGCGCGACAGATACGCAGTATTTT	CASSLGGATDTQYF
NA	NA	TRBV19	TRBJ2-5	TGTGCCACGGGGCAAGAGACCCAGTACTTC	CATGQETQYF
TRBD1	NA	TRBV19	TRBJ1-6	TGTGCCAGTATGACAGGGGGCGACTATAATTCACCCCTCCACTTT	CASMTGGDYNSPLHF
NA	NA	TRBV27	TRBJ1-5	TGTGCCAGCAGTTTAATCGGAACAATCTATAGCAATCAGCCCCAGCATTTT	CASSLIGTIYSNQPQHF
TRBD2	NA	TRBV2	TRBJ2-1	TGTGCCAGCACGATCTCTAGCGGGAGTTACAATGAGCAGTTCTTC	CASTISSGSYNEQFF
TRBD2	NA	TRBV7-2	TRBJ2-1	TGTGCCAGCAGCTTAGGCTCGACTAGCGGGAGAGGGGAGCAGTTCTTC	CASSLGSTSGRGEQFF
NA	NA	TRBV18	TRBJ1-2	TGTGCCAGCACATCGTTCTTAGGCGGGACCGAGGATGGCTACACCTTC	CASTSFLGGTEDGYTF
TRBD2	NA	TRBV19	TRBJ2-1	TGTGCCAGTAGTATACAGCGGGGGGCCTACAATGAGCAGTTCTTC	CASSIQRGAYNEQFF
TRBD1	NA	TRBV6-6	TRBJ1-2	TGTGCCAGCAGTTCTATGGACAGGGTCGAGTATGGCTACACCTTC	CASSSMDRVEYGYTF
TRBD1	NA	TRBV4-3	TRBJ1-2	TGCGCCAGCAGCCAAGATTTGAACAGGGGGCGAAACTATGGCTACACCTTC	CASSQDLNRGRNYGYTF
TRBD2	NA	TRBV5-1	TRBJ2-5	TGCGCCAGCAGCTTGGAGTCCTCTCGGGGGGGGGCCAAGACCCAGTACTTC	CASSLESSRGGAKTQYF
NA	NA	TRBV2	TRBJ2-6	TGTGCCAGCAGTGACTCAGGTTGGGCCAACGTCCTGACTTTC	CASSDSGWANVLTF
NA	few	TRBV7-2	TRBJ2-2	TGTGCCAGCAGCTTAGATCCCCCTCTCCGAGGCACCGGGGAGCTGTTTTTT	CASSLDPPLRGTGELFF
TRBD1	NA	TRBV5-8	TRBJ1-4	TGTGCCAGCAGCTTGGCCGACAGGGGAAATAAACTGTTTTTT	CASSLADRGNKLFF
NA	NA	TRBV11-2	TRBJ2-1	TGTGCCAGCAGCTTAGGGGTGAACAATGAGCAGTTCTTC	CASSLGVNNEQFF
NA	NA	TRBV5-1	TRBJ1-1	TGCGCCAGCAGCTTGTGGGGGCAGCCGAACACTGAAGCTTTCTTT	CASSLWGQPNTEAFF
NA	once	TRBV4-3	TRBJ1-1	TGCGCCAGCAGCAAAAACAGAGAGGACACTGAAGCTTTCTTT	CASSKNREDTEAFF
NA	few	TRBV7-2	TRBJ2-2	TGTGCCAGCAGCTTAGAGCTGAACACCGGGGAGCTGTTTTTT	CASSLELNTGELFF
TRBD2	NA	TRBV5-1	TRBJ2-3	TGCGCCAGCAGCCCCGGGACTAGCGGGAGTGGGTCAGGCACAGATACGCAGTATTTT	CASSPGTSGSGSGTDTQYF
TRBD1	NA	TRBV7-8	TRBJ1-5	TGTGCCAGCAGCGTAATGGGACAGGGGAGGAATCAGCCCCAGCATTTT	CASSVMGQGRNQPQHF
TRBD2	NA	TRBV5-4	TRBJ2-2	TGTGCCAGCAGCTTGGTAGCGGGGGGGCCTTCTATCACCGGGGAGCTGTTTTTT	CASSLVAGGPSITGELFF
TRBD2	few	TRBV11-3	TRBJ2-1	TGTGCCAGCAGCTTAGGGACTAGCGGGATAATCCAGCAGTTCTTC	CASSLGTSGIIQQFF
NA	few	TRBV6-5	TRBJ2-3	TGTGCCAGCAGTTACTCGGGGCTCGGCACAGATACGCAGTATTTT	CASSYSGLGTDTQYF
NA	NA	TRBV11-2	TRBJ1-2	TGTGCCAGCAGCCCAGGGAGCTATGGCTACACCTTC	CASSPGSYGYTF
NA	NA	TRBV5-4	TRBJ1-5	TGTGCCAGCAGCTTGTGGGGGGTTAGCAATCAGCCCCAGCATTTT	CASSLWGVSNQPQHF
NA	NA	TRBV4-3	TRBJ1-2	TGCGCCAGCAGCCAAGTGACCGAACCACTTTTTGGCTACACCTTC	CASSQVTEPLFGYTF
NA	NA	TRBV10-3	TRBJ1-6	TGTGCCATCAGTGAACAGGCTCTGGGTGCCCTCCACTTT	CAISEQALGALHF
NA	NA	TRBV6-6	TRBJ1-2	TGTGCCAGCAGTTACGCGGGCCCCGATGGCTACACCTTC	CASSYAGPDGYTF
TRBD1	NA	TRBV5-1	TRBJ1-1	TGCGCCAGCAGCTTGGAACCAGGGGGCAGCACTGAAGCTTTCTTT	CASSLEPGGSTEAFF
TRBD1	NA	TRBV5-1	TRBJ1-5	TGCGCCAGCAGCTTCGGACAGGCTCAAGCGCCCCAGCATTTT	CASSFGQAQAPQHF
NA	NA	TRBV6-1	TRBJ1-2	TGTGCCAGCAGTGAAGCCGGGGGTCAATATGGCTACACCTTC	CASSEAGGQYGYTF
TRBD1	NA	TRBV5-6	TRBJ1-6	TGTGCCAGCAGCTTCAGGGGGCCATTTAGTTCACCCCTCCACTTT	CASSFRGPFSSPLHF
TRBD2	NA	TRBV11-2	TRBJ2-3	TGTGCCAGCAGCTACAGGGGACTAGCGGCCACAGATACGCAGTATTTT	CASSYRGLAATDTQYF
TRBD1	NA	TRBV7-2	TRBJ1-1	TGTGCCAGCAGCCCGGGACAGGGAGACTCTGAAGCTTTCTTT	CASSPGQGDSEAFF
NA	NA	TRBV11-2	TRBJ2-3	TGTGCCAGCAGCTTAGCAGGGGTCGGCACAGATACGCAGTATTTT	CASSLAGVGTDTQYF